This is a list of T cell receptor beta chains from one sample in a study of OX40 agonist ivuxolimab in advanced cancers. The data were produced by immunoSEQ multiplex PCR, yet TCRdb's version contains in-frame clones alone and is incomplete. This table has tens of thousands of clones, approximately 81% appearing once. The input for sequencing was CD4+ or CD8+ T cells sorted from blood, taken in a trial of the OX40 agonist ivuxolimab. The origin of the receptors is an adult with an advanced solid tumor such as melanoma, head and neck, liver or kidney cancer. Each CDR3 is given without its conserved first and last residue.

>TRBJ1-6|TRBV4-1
ASSQAFHNSPLH
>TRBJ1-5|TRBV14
ASNDSYSNQPQH
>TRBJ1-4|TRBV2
ASSGGPGEDPKGEKLF
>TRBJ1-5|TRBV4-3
ASSQGRGGNQPQH
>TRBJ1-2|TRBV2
ASSSGTDYGYT
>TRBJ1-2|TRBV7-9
ASSLVQGNYGYT
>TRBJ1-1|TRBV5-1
ASKPGTNTEAF
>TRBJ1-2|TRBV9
ASSFSGGAKGYT
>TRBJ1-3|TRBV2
ASSDRAVSGNTIY
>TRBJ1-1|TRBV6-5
ASSSDMNTEAF
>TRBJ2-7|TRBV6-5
ASSFGTAPYEQY
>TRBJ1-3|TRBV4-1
ASSRIRDGSGNTIY
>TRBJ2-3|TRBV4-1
ASSQETGSADTQY
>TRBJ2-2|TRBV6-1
ASSEALLWLGHANTGELF
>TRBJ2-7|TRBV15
ATSRDRGYEQY
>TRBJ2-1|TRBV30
AWKDRGAQGTYNEQF
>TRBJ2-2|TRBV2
ASNPRLAGAAGELF
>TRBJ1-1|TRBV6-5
ASSYDGGGTEAF
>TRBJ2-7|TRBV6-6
ASRGGLGSSYEQY
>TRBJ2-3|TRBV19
ASTQDSEGGTDTQY
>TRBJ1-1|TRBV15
ATSRDGSYTEAF
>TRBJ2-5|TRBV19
ASSRNRGQGETQY
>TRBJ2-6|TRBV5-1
ASSSKLGAGANVLT
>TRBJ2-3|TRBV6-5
ASSLAGDADTQY
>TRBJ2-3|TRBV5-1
ASSLDGRGGADTQY
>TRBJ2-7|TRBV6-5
ASSYTLTVEGYEQY
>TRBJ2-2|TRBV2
ASSEMTAFGFTGELF
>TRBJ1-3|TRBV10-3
AISEPTRGAASGNTIY
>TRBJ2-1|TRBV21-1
ASRVGKGILGNEQF
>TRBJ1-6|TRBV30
AWSVRGLLSSYNSPLH
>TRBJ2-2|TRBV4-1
ASSHVTGGTGELF
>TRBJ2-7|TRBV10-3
AISPHGSSYEQY
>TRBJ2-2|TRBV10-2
ASSGGSRMNTGELF
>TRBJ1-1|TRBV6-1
ASSNQGITEAF
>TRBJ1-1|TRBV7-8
ASSFGRGTEAF
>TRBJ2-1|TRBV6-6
ASYKGF
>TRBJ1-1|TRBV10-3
AISDPPKGATEAF
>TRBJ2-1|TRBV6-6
ASSYSIAGYNEQF
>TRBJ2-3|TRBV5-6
ASSKGTSGGVTDTQY
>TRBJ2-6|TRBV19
ASSIGDGRVARFANVLT
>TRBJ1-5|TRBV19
AAGTGRENQPQH
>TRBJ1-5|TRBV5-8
ASTRWEGYSNQPQH
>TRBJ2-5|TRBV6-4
ASSVRGAVGETQY
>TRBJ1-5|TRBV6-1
ASSSRDNQPQH
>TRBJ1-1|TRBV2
ASRQGFGMNTEAF